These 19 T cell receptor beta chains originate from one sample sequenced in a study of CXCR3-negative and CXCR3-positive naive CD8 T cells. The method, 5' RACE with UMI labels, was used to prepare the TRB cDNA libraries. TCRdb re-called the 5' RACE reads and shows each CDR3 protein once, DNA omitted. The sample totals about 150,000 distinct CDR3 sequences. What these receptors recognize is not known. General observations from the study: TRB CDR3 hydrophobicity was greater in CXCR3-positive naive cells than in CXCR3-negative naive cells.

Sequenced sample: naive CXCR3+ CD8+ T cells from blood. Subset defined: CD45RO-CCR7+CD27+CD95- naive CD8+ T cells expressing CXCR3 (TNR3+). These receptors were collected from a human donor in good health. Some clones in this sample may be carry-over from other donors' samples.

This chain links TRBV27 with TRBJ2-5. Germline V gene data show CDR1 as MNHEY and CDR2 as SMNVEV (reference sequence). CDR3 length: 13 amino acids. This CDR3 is CASSLSTGETQYF.

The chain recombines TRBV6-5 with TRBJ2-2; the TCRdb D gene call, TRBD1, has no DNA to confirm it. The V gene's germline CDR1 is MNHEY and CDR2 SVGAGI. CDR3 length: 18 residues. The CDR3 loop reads CASSYSNTGDWGTGELFF.

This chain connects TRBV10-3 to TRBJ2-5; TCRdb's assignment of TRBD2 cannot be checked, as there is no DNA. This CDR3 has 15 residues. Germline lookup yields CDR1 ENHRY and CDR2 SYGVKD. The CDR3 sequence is CAISGQREGEETQYF.

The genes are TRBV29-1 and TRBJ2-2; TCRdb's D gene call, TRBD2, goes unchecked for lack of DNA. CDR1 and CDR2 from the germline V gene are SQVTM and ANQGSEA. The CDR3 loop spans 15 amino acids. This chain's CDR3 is CSVAKGIAGTGELFF.

CDR3 sequence: CASSPGQANEQFF. This chain joins TRBV28 and TRBJ2-1; TCRdb's D gene call, TRBD1, goes unchecked for lack of DNA. CDR3 length equals 13 residues. The germline CDR1 and CDR2 sequences are MDHEN and SYDVKM. Together with reference TRBV28 and TRBJ2-1, the CDR3 gives the full variable domain: DVKVTQSSRYLVKRTGEKVFLECVQDMDHENMFWYRQDPGLGLRLIYFSYDVKMKEKGDIPEGYSVSREKKERFSLILESASTNQTSMYLCASSPGQANEQFFGPGTRLTVL.

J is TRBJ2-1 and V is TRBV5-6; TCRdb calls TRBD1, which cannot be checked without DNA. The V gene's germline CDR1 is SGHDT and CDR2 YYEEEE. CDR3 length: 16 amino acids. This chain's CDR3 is CASSLGVGGDYNEQFF. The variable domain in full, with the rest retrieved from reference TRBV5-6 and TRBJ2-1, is DAGVTQSPTHLIKTRGQQVTLRCSPKSGHDTVSWYQQALGQGPQFIFQYYEEEERQRGNFPDRFSGHQFPNYSSELNVNALLLGDSALYLCASSLGVGGDYNEQFFGPGTRLTVL.

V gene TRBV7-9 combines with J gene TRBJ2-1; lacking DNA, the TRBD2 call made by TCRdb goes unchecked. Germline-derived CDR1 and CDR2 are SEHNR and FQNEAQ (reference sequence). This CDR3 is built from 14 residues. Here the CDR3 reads CASSLGGGINEQFF.

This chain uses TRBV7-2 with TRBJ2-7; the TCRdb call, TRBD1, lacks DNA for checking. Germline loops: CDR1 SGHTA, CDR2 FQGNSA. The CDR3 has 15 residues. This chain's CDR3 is CASSLGGTGSYEQYF.

CDR3 in amino acids: CASSYNSYNEQFF. The chain uses TRBV6-5 and TRBJ2-1. The CDR3 consists of 13 residues. Germline CDR1 MNHEY, CDR2 SVGAGI.

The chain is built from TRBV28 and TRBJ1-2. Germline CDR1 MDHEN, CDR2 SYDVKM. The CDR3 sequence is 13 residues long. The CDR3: CASSTSGDYGYTF.

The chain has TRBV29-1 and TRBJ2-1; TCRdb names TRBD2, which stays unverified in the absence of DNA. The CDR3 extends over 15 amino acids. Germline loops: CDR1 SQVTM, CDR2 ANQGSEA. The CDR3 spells CSVEEREGPDNEQFF.

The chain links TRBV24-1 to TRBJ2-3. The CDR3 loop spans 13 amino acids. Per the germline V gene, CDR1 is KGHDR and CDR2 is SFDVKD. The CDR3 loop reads CATSAFPTDTQYF.

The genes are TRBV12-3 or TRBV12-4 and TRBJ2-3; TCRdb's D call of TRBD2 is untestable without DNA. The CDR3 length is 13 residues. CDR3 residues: CASSFWREDTQYF.

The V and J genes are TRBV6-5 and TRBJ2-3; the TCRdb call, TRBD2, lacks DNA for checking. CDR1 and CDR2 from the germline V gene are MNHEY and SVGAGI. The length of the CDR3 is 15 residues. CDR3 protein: CASRVAGGVTDTQYF.

Here the CDR3 reads CASSQEIAIQYNEQFF. The chain combines TRBV14 with TRBJ2-1. The length of the CDR3 is 16 residues. Germline V gene lookup returns CDR1 SGHDN and CDR2 FVKESK.

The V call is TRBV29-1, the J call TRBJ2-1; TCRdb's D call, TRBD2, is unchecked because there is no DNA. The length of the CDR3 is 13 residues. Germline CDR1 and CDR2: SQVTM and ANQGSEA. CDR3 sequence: CSVEERRANEQFF.

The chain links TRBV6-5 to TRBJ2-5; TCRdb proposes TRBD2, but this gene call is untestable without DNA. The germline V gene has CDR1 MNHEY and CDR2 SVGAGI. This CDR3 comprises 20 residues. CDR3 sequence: CASSYSPSGVAGVQGETQYF.

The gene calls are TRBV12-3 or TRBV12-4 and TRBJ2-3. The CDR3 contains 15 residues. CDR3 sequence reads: CASSPELASTDTQYF.

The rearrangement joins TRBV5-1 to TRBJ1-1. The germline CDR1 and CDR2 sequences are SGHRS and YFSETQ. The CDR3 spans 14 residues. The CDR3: CASSISPGNLEAFF.